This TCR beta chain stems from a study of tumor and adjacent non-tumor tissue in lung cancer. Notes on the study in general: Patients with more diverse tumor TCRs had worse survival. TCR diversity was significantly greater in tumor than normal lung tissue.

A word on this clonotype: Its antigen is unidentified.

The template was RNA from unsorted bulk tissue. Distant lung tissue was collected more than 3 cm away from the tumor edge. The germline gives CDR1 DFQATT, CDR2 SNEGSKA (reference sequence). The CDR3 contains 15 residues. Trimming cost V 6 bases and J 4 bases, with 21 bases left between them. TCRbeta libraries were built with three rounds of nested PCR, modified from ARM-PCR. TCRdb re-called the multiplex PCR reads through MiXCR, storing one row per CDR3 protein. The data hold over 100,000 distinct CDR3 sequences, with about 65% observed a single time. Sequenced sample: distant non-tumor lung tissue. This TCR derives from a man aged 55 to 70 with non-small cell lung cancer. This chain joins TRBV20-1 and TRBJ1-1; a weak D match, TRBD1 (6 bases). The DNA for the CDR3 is TGCAGTGCGCAGGGGAATCGCAGGGCGAGCACTGAAGCTTTCTTT. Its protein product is CSAQGNRRASTEAFF.